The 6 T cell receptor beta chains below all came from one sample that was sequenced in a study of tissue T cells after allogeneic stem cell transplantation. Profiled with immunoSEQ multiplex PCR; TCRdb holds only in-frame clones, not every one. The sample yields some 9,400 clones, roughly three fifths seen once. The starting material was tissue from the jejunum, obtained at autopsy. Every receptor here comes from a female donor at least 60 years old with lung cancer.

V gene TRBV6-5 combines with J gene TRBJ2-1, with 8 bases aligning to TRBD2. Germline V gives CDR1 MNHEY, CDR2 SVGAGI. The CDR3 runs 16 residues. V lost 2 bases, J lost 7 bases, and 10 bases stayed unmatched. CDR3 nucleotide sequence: TGTGCCAGCAGTTACCGAGGGACTAGACTCCTGAATGAGCAGTTCTTC. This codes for CASSYRGTRLLNEQFF.

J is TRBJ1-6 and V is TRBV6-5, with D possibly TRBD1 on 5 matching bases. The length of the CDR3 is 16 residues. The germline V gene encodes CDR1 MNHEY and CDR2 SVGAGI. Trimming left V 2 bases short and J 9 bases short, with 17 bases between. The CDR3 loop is CASSYRLAQGGSPLHF. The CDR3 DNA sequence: TGTGCCAGCAGTTACAGGTTGGCGCAGGGCGGTTCACCCCTCCACTTT.

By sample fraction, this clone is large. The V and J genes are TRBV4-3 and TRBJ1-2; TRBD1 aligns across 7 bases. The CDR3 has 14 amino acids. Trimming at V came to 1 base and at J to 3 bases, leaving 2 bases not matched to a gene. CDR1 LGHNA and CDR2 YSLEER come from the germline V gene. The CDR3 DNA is TGCGCCAGCAGCCAAGTCGGGACAGACTATGGCTACACCTTC. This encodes CASSQVGTDYGYTF.

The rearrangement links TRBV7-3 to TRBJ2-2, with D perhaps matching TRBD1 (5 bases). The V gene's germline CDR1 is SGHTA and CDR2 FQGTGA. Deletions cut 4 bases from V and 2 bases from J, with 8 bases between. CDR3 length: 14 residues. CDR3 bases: TGTGCCAGCAGCTCAGGACACAACACCGGGGAGCTGTTTTTT. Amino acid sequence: CASSSGHNTGELFF. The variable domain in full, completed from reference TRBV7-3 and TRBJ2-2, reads GAGVSQTPSNKVTEKGKYVELRCDPISGHTALYWYRQSLGQGPEFLIYFQGTGAADDSGLPNDRFFAVRPEGSVSTLKIQRTERGDSAVYLCASSSGHNTGELFFGEGSRLTVL.

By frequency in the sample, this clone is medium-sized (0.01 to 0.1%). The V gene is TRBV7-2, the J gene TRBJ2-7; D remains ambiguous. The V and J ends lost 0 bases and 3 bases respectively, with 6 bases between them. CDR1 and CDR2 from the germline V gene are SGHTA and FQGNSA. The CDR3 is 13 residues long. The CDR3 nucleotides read TGTGCCAGCAGCTTAGCCAGGAACTACGAGCAGTACTTC. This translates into CASSLARNYEQYF.

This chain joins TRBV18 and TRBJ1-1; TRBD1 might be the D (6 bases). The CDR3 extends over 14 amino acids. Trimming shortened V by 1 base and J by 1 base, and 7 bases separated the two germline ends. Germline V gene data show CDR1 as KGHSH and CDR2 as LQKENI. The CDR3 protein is CASSPLQGNTEAFF. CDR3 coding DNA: TGTGCCAGCTCACCACTACAGGGGAACACTGAAGCTTTCTTT.